Each of the 18 T cell receptor beta chains below was sequenced from the same sample in a study of shared clonotypes between healthy human individuals. Assay used: immunoSEQ multiplex PCR; TCRdb lists only in-frame clones, some missing. This table holds about 1.1 million clones, approximately 80% found once. The specimen sequenced was memory CD4+ T cells from PBMCs. Indicated subset: CD45RA-negative fraction. These receptors originate from a man between 18 and 29 years old in good health. Some clones in this sample may be carry-over from other donors' samples.

This clone was counted once. The chain combines TRBV2 with TRBJ2-6; 11 bases match TRBD2. The CDR3 has 17 amino acids. Trimming removed 5 bases from V and 3 bases from J; junction bases left unmatched: 6. Germline lookup yields CDR1 SNHLY and CDR2 FYNNEI. This chain's CDR3 is CASSFSGRAFGANVLTF. The CDR3 nucleotides are TGTGCCAGCAGTTTTAGCGGGAGGGCCTTTGGGGCCAACGTCCTGACTTTC.

The chain employs TRBV10-3 and TRBJ2-2; D is tentatively TRBD1 or TRBD2 (5 bases each). Per germline, CDR1 ENHRY and CDR2 SYGVKD. The CDR3 extends over 15 amino acids. The V end was cut by 4 bases, the J end by 2 bases, with 11 bases between. CDR3 nucleotide sequence: TGTGCCATCAGTGCCAAGGGACCAAACACCGGGGAGCTGTTTTTT. Amino acids: CAISAKGPNTGELFF.

The chain links TRBV5-8 to TRBJ2-7; 8 bases line up with TRBD2. Germline V CDR1 and CDR2: SGHTS, YDEGEE. The CDR3 has 14 residues. V lost 4 bases to trimming and J lost 6 bases; unmatched junction nucleotides: 9. DNA of the CDR3: TGTGCCAGCAGCCCGGCGGCCGGGAGGGGCGAGCAGTACTTC. Its translation is CASSPAAGRGEQYF.

The chain joins TRBV27 to TRBJ2-1; 12 nucleotides agree with TRBD2. V trimming: 5 bases; J trimming: 8 bases; junction bases outside the gene matches: 7. The CDR3 sequence is 15 residues long. Germline assignment: CDR1 MNHEY and CDR2 SMNVEV (reference sequence). The CDR3 nucleotides are TGTGCCAGCAGTACCAGGACTAGCGGGAATCATGAGCAGTTCTTC. Amino acid sequence: CASSTRTSGNHEQFF.

The chain uses TRBV18 and TRBJ2-5, with TRBD2 matching over 11 bases. The CDR3 is 16 residues long. In germline, CDR1 is KGHSH, CDR2 LQKENI. The V segment lost 0 bases and the J segment 7 bases; nucleotides outside the gene matches: 7. Here the CDR3 DNA reads TGTGCCAGCTCACCACCCGGGCTAGCGGGAGGTGTGACCCAGTACTTC. This gives the protein CASSPPGLAGGVTQYF.

This clone was observed a handful of times. The chain has TRBV5-1 and TRBJ1-3; the match to TRBD1 covers 9 bases. Trimming cost V 3 bases and J 0 bases; bases outside gene matches: 4. Germline CDR1 is SGHRS and CDR2 is YFSETQ. This CDR3 contains 16 residues. Here the CDR3 reads CASSWDRVGSGNTIYF. The CDR3 DNA is TGCGCCAGCAGCTGGGACAGGGTGGGCTCTGGAAACACCATATATTTT.

V usage is TRBV7-9 and J usage is TRBJ1-2, with no clear D. The CDR3 runs to 12 residues. Deletions cut 5 bases from V and 1 base from J, with 5 bases between. Germline V CDR1 and CDR2: SEHNR, FQNEAQ (reference sequence). In DNA form, the CDR3 reads TGTGCCAGCAGCCGGGGTAACTATGGCTACACCTTC. This gives the protein CASSRGNYGYTF.

The V gene is TRBV28, the J gene TRBJ2-3; the D is unclear. The length of the CDR3 is 13 residues. Germline-derived CDR1 and CDR2 are MDHEN and SYDVKM. The V end was cut by 6 bases, the J end by 6 bases, with 13 bases between. CDR3 nucleotides: TGTGCCAGCAGCGGACCCGGCCCCGATACGCAGTATTTT. Protein sequence: CASSGPGPDTQYF.

Concerning this clone itself: The sample carries other DNA sequences with the same CDR3. This rearrangement joins TRBV6-1 to TRBJ1-2, with D uncertain. Germline values: CDR1 MNHNS, CDR2 SASEGT. V was shortened by 6 bases and J by 4 bases, with 6 bases between the two germline ends. The CDR3 contains 11 residues. The CDR3 is CASSSLYGYTF. DNA for the CDR3: TGTGCCAGCAGCTCTCTCTATGGCTACACCTTC.

V usage is TRBV9 and J usage is TRBJ2-7, with TRBD1 matching over 7 bases. The CDR3 contains 17 residues. J was trimmed by 2 bases and V by 3 bases; bases with no gene match: 14. CDR1 and CDR2 (germline): SGDLS, YYNGEE. The CDR3 DNA follows: TGTGCCAGCAGCGGCCATCCTGACAGGGCCCAAACCTACGAGCAGTACTTC. As protein: CASSGHPDRAQTYEQYF.

The rearrangement links TRBV9 to TRBJ2-3; no definite D call. V gave up 0 bases and J gave up 6 bases, with 11 bases separating them. CDR1 SGDLS and CDR2 YYNGEE come from the germline V gene. This CDR3 has 14 amino acids. CDR3: CASSVDSRSDTQYF. The CDR3 bases are TGTGCCAGCAGCGTAGATTCTAGGAGTGATACGCAGTATTTT.

This clone was seen a few times. The CDR3 sequence is CASRQTVGTEAFF. CDR3 in DNA: TGCGCCAGCAGACAGACAGTGGGGACTGAAGCTTTCTTT. V gene TRBV5-1 combines with J gene TRBJ1-1, with D possibly being TRBD1 (5 bases). The CDR3 totals 13 residues. V lost 5 bases, J lost 5 bases, and 13 bases lay in between. Germline-derived CDR1 and CDR2 are SGHRS and YFSETQ.

This clone was detected ten times or more. The chain couples TRBV10-3 to TRBJ2-1; TRBD2 matches 16 bases. Trimming at V came to 5 bases and at J to 10 bases, leaving 20 bases not matched to a gene. This CDR3 has 20 amino acids. The germline V gene has CDR1 ENHRY and CDR2 SYGVKD. CDR3 protein: CAISRTSGTSGRGVSGEQFF. The CDR3 nucleotides are TGTGCCATCAGTCGAACCTCCGGGACTAGCGGGAGGGGGGTAAGTGGGGAGCAGTTCTTC.

This clone showed up just a few times. V usage is TRBV7-2 and J usage is TRBJ1-5; possible D gene TRBD1, 6 bases. CDR3 length equals 15 residues. Germline V gene data show CDR1 as SGHTA and CDR2 as FQGNSA. V shed 5 bases and J shed 2 bases, with 13 bases lying between them. This CDR3 reads CASSAQGPGNQPQHF. For the CDR3, the DNA is TGTGCCAGCAGCGCGCAGGGGCCCGGCAATCAGCCCCAGCATTTT.

As to this clone: At one of its ends the junction is not consistent with the germline gene, which may arise from a read error. V is TRBV5-4 and J is TRBJ2-7; D uncertain. The CDR3 spans 14 residues. Germline V lookup: CDR1 SGHNT, CDR2 YYREEE (reference sequence). The CDR3 region has the DNA TGTGCCAGCAGGCTGGGCAGGAACTCCCACGAGCAGTACTTC. It encodes CASRLGRNSHEQYF.

The chain couples TRBV7-2 to TRBJ2-7, with D perhaps given as TRBD1 or TRBD2 (5 bases each). The CDR3 consists of 15 residues. From germline, CDR1 is SGHTA and CDR2 FQGNSA. V dropped 7 bases and J dropped 3 bases, with 19 bases sitting between them. DNA of the CDR3: TGTGCCAGCATCCCGGACCCCGAGGGGAGCTACGAGCAGTACTTC. Translation gives CASIPDPEGSYEQYF.

The table lists this clone with a count of one. The chain joins TRBV14 to TRBJ1-2; TRBD1 aligns across 7 bases. Germline CDR1 reads SGHDN; CDR2 reads FVKESK. Trimming cost V 3 bases and J 6 bases; bases outside gene matches: 10. This CDR3 has 15 residues. Written as DNA, the CDR3 is TGTGCCAGCAGCCAGGGCGGCAGGGGGGACCATGGCTACACCTTC. As protein: CASSQGGRGDHGYTF.

The V and J genes are TRBV29-1 and TRBJ2-2; D unclear. CDR3 size: 14 residues. CDR1 and CDR2 (germline): SQVTM, ANQGSEA. The CDR3 region has the DNA TGCAGTGCGCTCCACAGATCGAACACCGGGGAGCTGTTTTTT. Amino acids: CSALHRSNTGELFF.